This entry is about one T cell receptor (beta chain). Its antigen is currently unknown. CDR1 LGHNA and CDR2 YNFKEQ come from the germline V gene. Trimming took 1 base from V and 4 from J, leaving 10 bases between them. CDR3 size: 14 residues. TCR beta cDNA libraries included unique molecular identifiers. A population of 1 to 10 million T cells gave rise to approximately 500,000 cDNA molecules. In TCRdb, the PCR reads were re-called with MiXCR into one record per CDR3 protein. The table includes 450,000 to 700,000 distinct CDR3 sequences, 44% detected once. This sample was included in a study of post-analysis software for immune sequencing data. The study's findings and limits: Diversity measured as normalized Chao1 was significantly lower in multiple sclerosis patients than in controls. Higher frequency in patients than in controls was seen for five TRBV segments, with TRBV5-6, TRBV5-1 and TRBV20-1 among them.

The receptor comes from a girl between 5 and 17 years old with multiple sclerosis. The material sequenced was blood. The rearrangement uses TRBV4-2 and TRBJ1-2; D ambiguous. In DNA, the CDR3 is TGTGCCAGCAGCCAAGCTAGCCCAGTCTATGGCTACACCTTC. This gives the protein CASSQASPVYGYTF.